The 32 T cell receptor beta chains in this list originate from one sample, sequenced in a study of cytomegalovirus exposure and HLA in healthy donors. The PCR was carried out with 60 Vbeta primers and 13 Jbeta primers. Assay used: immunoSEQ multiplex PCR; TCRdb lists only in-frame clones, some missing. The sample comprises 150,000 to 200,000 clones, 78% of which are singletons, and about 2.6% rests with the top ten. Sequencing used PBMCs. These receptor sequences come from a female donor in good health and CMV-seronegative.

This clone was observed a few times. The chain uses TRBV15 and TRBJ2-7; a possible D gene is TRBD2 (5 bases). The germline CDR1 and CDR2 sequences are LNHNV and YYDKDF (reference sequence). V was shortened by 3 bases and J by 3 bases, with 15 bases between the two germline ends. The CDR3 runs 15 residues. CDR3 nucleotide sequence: TGTGCCACCAGCAGGCTGACGACGGGAAACTACGAGCAGTACTTC. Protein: CATSRLTTGNYEQYF.

The DNA for the CDR3 is TGCGCCAGCCACCGGGACAGGGGAGGGACTGAAGCTTTCTTT. As protein: CASHRDRGGTEAFF. The gene calls are TRBV5-1 and TRBJ1-1, with 10 bases lining up with TRBD1. V was clipped by 7 bases and J by 5 bases; unmatched bases: 8. Germline V gene sequence: CDR1 SGHRS, CDR2 YFSETQ. This CDR3 contains 14 residues. The full variable domain, rest sourced from reference TRBV5-1 and TRBJ1-1, is KAGVTQTPRYLIKTRGQQVTLSCSPISGHRSVSWYQQTPGQGLQFLFEYFSETQRNKGNFPGRFSGRQFSNSRSEMNVSTLELGDSALYLCASHRDRGGTEAFFGQGTRLTVV.

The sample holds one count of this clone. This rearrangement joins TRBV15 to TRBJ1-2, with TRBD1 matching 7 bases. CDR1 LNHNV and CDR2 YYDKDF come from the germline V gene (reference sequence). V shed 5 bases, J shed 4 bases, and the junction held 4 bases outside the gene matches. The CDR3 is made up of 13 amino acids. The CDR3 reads CATSGTAGYGYTF. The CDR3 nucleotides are TGTGCCACCAGCGGGACAGCAGGCTATGGCTACACCTTC.

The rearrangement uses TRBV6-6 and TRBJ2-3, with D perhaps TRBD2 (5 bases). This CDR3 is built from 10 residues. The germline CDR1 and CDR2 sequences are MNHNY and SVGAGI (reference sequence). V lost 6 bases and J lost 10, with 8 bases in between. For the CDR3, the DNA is TGTGCCAGCAGGCTCGGGGCGCAGTATTTT. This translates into CASRLGAQYF.

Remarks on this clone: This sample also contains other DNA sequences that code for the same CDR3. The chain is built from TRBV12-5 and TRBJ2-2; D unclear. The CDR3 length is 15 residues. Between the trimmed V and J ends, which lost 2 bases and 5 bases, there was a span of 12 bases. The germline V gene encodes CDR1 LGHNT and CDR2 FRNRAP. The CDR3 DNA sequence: TGTGCTAGTGGTTTGTACCCTAGACCTACCGGGGAGCTGTTTTTT. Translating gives CASGLYPRPTGELFF.

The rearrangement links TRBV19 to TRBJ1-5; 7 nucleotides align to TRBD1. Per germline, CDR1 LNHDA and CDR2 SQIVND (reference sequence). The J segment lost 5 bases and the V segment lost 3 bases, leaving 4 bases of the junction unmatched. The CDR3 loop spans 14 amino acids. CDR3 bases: TGTGCCAGTAGTATTTGGACAGGTGATCAGCCCCAGCATTTT. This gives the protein CASSIWTGDQPQHF.

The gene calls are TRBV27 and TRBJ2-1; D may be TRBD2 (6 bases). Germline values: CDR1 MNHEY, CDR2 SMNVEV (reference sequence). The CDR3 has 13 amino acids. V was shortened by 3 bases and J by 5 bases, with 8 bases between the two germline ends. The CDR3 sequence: CASSFTGDNEQFF. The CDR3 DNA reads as TGTGCCAGCAGTTTTACGGGGGACAATGAGCAGTTCTTC.

CDR3 coding DNA: TGTGCCAGTAAAAACGGCAGGGGAGATGGCTACACCTTC. It is translated as CASKNGRGDGYTF. The chain has TRBV7-8 and TRBJ1-2; maybe TRBD1 (6 bases). Trimming took off 9 bases at V and 6 bases at J, with 17 bases between the two ends. The CDR3 spans 13 residues. In germline, CDR1 is SGHVS, CDR2 FQNEAQ.

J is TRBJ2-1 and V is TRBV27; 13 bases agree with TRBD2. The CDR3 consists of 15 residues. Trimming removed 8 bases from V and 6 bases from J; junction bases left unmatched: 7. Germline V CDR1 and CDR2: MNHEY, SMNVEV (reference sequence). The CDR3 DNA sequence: TGTGCCAGCGGCCAGGGACTAGCGGGACTCAATGAGCAGTTCTTC. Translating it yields CASGQGLAGLNEQFF.

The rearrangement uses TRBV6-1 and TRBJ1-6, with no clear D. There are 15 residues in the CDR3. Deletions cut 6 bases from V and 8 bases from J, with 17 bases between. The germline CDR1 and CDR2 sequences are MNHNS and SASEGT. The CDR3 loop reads CASREHEGSDSPLHF. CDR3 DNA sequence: TGTGCCAGCAGGGAGCATGAGGGATCGGATTCACCCCTCCACTTT.

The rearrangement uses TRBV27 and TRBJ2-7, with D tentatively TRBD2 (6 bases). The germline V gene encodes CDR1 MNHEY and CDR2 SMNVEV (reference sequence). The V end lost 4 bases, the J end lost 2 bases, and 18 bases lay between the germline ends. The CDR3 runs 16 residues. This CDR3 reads CASSSGPAGGPYEQYF. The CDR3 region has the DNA TGTGCCAGCAGTTCCGGGCCGGCCGGGGGTCCCTACGAGCAGTACTTC.

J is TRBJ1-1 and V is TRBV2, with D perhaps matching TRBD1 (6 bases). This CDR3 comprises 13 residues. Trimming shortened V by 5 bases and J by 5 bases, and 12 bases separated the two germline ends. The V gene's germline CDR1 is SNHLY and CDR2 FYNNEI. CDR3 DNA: TGTGCCAGCAGTACCCGGACAGATACTGAAGCTTTCTTT. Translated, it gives CASSTRTDTEAFF.

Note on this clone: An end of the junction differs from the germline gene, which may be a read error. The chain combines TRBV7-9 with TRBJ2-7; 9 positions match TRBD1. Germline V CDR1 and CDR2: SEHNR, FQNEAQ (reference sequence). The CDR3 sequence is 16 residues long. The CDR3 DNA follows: TGTTCCAGCAGCTTACCCGACAGGGGGGGAGAGCACGAGCAGTACTTC. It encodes CSSSLPDRGGEHEQYF.

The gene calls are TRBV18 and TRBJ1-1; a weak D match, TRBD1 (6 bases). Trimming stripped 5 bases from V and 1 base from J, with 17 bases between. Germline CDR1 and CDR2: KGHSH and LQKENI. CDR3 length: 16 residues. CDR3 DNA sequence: TGTGCCAGCTCAATCGACAGGCTTACTTCGAACACTGAAGCTTTCTTT. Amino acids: CASSIDRLTSNTEAFF. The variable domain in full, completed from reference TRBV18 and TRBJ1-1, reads NAGVMQNPRHLVRRRGQEARLRCSPMKGHSHVYWYRQLPEEGLKFMVYLQKENIIDESGMPKERFSAEFPKEGPSILRIQQVVRGDSAAYFCASSIDRLTSNTEAFFGQGTRLTVV.

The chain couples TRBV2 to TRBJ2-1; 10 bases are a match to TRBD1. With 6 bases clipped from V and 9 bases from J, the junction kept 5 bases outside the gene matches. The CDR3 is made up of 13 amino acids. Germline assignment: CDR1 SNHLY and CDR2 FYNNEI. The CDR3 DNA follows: TGTGCCAGCAGCAAGGACAGGGGGGCTGAGCAGTTCTTC. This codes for CASSKDRGAEQFF.

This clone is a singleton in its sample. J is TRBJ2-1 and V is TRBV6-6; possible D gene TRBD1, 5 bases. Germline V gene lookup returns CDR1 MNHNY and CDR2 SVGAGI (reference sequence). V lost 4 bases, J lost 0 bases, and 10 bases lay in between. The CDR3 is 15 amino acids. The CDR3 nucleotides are TGTGCCAGCAGTTCGGCAGGGAACTCCTACAATGAGCAGTTCTTC. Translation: CASSSAGNSYNEQFF.

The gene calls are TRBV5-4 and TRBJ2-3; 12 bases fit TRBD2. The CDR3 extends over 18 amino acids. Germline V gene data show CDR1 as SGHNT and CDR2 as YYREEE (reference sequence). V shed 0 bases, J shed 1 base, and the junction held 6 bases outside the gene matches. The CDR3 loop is CASSLGLAGVGGTDTQYF. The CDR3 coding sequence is TGTGCCAGCAGCTTGGGACTAGCGGGAGTGGGGGGCACAGATACGCAGTATTTT. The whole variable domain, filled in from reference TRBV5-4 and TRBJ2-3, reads ETGVTQSPTHLIKTRGQQVTLRCSSQSGHNTVSWYQQALGQGPQFIFQYYREEENGRGNFPPRFSGLQFPNYSSELNVNALELDDSALYLCASSLGLAGVGGTDTQYFGPGTRLTVL.

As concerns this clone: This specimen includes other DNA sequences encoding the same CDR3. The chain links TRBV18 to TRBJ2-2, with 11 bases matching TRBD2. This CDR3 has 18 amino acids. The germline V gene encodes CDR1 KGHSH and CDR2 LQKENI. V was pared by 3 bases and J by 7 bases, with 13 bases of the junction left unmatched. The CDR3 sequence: CASSPYTSGRSLGGELFF. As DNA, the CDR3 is TGTGCCAGCTCACCTTATACTAGCGGGAGAAGTCTTGGCGGGGAGCTGTTTTTT.

CDR3 region: CASSLIGRQETQYF. In nucleotides, the CDR3 is TGTGCCAGCAGCTTGATCGGTCGCCAAGAGACCCAGTACTTC. J is TRBJ2-5 and V is TRBV5-4; D unresolved. Germline assignment: CDR1 SGHNT and CDR2 YYREEE (reference sequence). Trimming removed 1 base at V and 1 base at J, with 8 bases between. The CDR3 consists of 14 residues.

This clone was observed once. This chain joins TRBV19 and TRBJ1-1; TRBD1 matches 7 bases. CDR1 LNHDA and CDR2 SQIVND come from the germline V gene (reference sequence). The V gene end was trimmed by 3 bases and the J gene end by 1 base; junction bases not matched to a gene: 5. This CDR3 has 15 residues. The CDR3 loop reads CASSMSPGGNTEAFF. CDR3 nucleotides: TGTGCCAGTAGTATGTCGCCAGGGGGGAACACTGAAGCTTTCTTT.

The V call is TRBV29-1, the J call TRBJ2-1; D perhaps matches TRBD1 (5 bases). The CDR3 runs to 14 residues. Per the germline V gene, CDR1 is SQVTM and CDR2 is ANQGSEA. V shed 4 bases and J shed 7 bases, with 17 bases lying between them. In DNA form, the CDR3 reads TGCAGCGTTGTAACACAACAGGTTCCTAATGAGCAGTTCTTC. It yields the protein CSVVTQQVPNEQFF.

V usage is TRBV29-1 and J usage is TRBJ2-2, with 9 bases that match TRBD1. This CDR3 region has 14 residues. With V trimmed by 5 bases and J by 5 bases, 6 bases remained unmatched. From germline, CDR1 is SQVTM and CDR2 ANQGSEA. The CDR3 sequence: CSVKQGAETGELFF. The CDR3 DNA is TGCAGCGTTAAACAGGGGGCTGAAACCGGGGAGCTGTTTTTT.

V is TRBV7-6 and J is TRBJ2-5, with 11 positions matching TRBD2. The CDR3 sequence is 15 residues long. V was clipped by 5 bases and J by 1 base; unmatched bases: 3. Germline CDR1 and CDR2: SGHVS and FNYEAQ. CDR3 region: CASSASGGPQETQYF. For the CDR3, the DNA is TGTGCCAGCAGCGCTAGCGGGGGGCCCCAAGAGACCCAGTACTTC.

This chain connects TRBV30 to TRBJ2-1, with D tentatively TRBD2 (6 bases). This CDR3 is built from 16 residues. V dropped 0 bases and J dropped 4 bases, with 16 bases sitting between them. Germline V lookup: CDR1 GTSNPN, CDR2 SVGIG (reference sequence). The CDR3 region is CAWSVRGGLGYNEQFF. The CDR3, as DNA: TGTGCCTGGAGTGTACGAGGAGGGCTCGGGTACAATGAGCAGTTCTTC. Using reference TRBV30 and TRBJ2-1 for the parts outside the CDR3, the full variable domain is SQTIHQWPATLVQPVGSPLSLECTVEGTSNPNLYWYRQAAGRGLQLLFYSVGIGQISSEVPQNLSASRPQDRQFILSSKKLLLSDSGFYLCAWSVRGGLGYNEQFFGPGTRLTVL.

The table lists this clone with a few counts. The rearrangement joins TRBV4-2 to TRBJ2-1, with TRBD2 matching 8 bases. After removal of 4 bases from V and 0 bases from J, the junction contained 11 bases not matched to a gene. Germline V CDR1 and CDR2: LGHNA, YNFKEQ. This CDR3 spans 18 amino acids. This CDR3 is CASSLHSLSGSSYNEQFF. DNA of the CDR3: TGTGCCAGCAGCCTCCACAGTCTCAGCGGGAGCTCCTACAATGAGCAGTTCTTC.

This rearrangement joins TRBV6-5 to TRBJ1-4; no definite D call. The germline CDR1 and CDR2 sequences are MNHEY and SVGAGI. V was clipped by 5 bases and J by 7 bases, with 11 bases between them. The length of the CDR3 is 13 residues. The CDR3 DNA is TGTGCCAGCAGTGATTCCGGCGGTGAAAAACTGTTTTTT. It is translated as CASSDSGGEKLFF.

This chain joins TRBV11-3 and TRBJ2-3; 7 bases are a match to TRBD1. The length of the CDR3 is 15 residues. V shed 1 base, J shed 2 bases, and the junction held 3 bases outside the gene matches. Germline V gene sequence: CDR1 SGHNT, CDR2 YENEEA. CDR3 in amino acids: CASSLGQGPTDTQYF. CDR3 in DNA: TGTGCCAGCAGCTTAGGACAGGGCCCCACAGATACGCAGTATTTT.

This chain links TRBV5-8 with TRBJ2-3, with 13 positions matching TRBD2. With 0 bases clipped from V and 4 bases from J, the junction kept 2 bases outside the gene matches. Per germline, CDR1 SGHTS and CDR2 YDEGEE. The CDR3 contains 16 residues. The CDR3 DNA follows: TGTGCCAGCAGCTTGGGACTAGCGGGAGGAGCAGATACGCAGTATTTT. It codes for CASSLGLAGGADTQYF.

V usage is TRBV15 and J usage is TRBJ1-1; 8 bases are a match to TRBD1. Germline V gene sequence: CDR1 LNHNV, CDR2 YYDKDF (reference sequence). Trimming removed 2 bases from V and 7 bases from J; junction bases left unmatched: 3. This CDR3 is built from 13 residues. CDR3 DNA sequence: TGTGCCACCAGCAGACCGGACAGGGTTGAAGCTTTCTTT. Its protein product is CATSRPDRVEAFF.

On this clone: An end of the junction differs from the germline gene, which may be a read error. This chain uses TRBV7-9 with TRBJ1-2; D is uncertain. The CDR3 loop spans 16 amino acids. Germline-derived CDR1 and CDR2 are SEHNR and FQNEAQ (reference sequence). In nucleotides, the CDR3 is TGTTCCAGCAGCTCTCCCTCAGTTAATGCTAACTATGGCTACACCTTC. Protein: CSSSSPSVNANYGYTF. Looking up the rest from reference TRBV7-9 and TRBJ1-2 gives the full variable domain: DTGVSQNPRHKITKRGQNVTFRCDPISEHNRLYWYRQTLGQGPEFLTYFQNEAQLEKSRLLSDRFSAERPKGSFSTLEIQRTEQGDSAMYLCSSSSPSVNANYGYTFGSGTRLTVV.

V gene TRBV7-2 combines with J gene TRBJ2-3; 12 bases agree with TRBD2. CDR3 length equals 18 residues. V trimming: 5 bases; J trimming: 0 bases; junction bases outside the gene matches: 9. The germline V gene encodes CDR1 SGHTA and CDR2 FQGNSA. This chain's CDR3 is CASSPWTSGATSTDTQYF. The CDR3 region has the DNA TGTGCCAGCAGCCCGTGGACTAGCGGGGCGACTAGCACAGATACGCAGTATTTT.

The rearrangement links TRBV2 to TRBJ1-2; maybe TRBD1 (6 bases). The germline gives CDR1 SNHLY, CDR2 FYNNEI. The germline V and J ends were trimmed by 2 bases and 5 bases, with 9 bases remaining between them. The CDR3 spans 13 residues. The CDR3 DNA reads TGTGCCAGCAGTGAATGGCAGGGGTATGGCTACACCTTC. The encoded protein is CASSEWQGYGYTF.